This TCR beta chain came from a study of beta chain features in type 1 diabetes. Investigators reverse transcribed all isolated RNA, so they sequenced expressed TCRB transcripts. Libraries were prepared by immunoSEQ multiplex PCR; TCRdb keeps only in-frame clonotypes and omits some of them. This sample yields around 430,000 clones, of which roughly 30% are seen a single time; roughly 0.06% belongs to the top ten. This clone was counted between two and nine times. Its cognate antigen is unknown. The study, taken as a whole, reports: TCRB CDR3s from Type 1 diabetes patients were moderately but significantly shorter in all four CD4+ subsets.

Sorting with CD45RO/CCR7/CD25/CD127/CD95/CD27 yielded naive, central memory, regulatory and stem-like memory CD4+ cells. In germline, CDR1 is GTSNPN, CDR2 SVGIG (reference sequence). V was clipped by 1 base and J by 6 bases, with 10 bases between them. The CDR3 extends over 13 amino acids. The sample was naive CD4+ T cells from blood. The receptor comes from a man aged 18 to 30 in good health. This sequence joins TRBV30 and TRBJ2-1; the D gene is possibly TRBD2 (5 bases). This CDR3 reads CAWSGTPANEQFF. CDR3 nucleotides: TGTGCCTGGAGTGGGACTCCCGCCAATGAGCAGTTCTTC.